Detailed here is one T cell receptor (beta chain). What it recognizes is unknown. CDR3 length: 21 residues. Losses at the gene ends were 2 bases for V and 3 bases for J; bases not matched to a gene: 21. Germline V gene lookup returns CDR1 ENHRY and CDR2 SYGVKD. Listed TCR primers, together with previously described methods, were used for the bulk TCR libraries. One entry per CDR3 protein, called by TCRdb with MiXCR from the PCR reads. This sample has over 600,000 distinct CDR3 sequences, with approximately 20% found just once. RNA fractions of 10%, 30% or 50% and roughly 19,000 to 1,100,000 sorted cells were the source of naive CD8 libraries. These data come from a study of molecular identifiers for immune sequencing clone quantification. Findings of the study overall: Clones above 20 RNA copies held over 99% of effector molecules, under 1% in naive cells.

V and J are TRBV10-3 and TRBJ2-4; 8 bases line up with TRBD1. The sequence was collected from a human donor in good health. Some libraries in this study had Jurkat cell RNA spiked in. Sequencing was carried out using naive CD8+ T cells from blood, with Jurkat cell RNA spiked in. Stated subset: FACS-sorted CD8+CD4-CCR7+CD45RA+ naive T cells. The CDR3 protein is CAISEEGPGTGAQLIKNIQYF. CDR3 bases: TGTGCCATCAGTGAGGAGGGGCCCGGGACAGGAGCCCAACTTATCAAAAACATTCAGTACTTC.